Shown below are 16 T cell receptor beta chains from a single sample sequenced in a study of OX40 agonist ivuxolimab in advanced cancers. The library was prepared using the immunoSEQ multiplex PCR assay. TCRdb retrieved this table from immuneACCESS and kept in-frame rearrangements only. Not all clones are present; in checked studies, unresolved V genes account for under half, and no reason is known for the remainder. Across this sample there are about 42,000 clones, with 85% to 90% seen only once. The ten largest clones represent 20% to 25% of the sample. The source material was CD4+ or CD8+ T cells sorted from blood, sampled in a trial of the OX40 agonist ivuxolimab. These receptors originate from an adult with an advanced solid tumor such as melanoma, head and neck, liver or kidney cancer.

The V gene is TRBV27, the J gene TRBJ2-5; TRBD1 or TRBD2 may be the D gene (6 bases each). CDR3 size: 14 residues. The germline V gene encodes CDR1 MNHEY and CDR2 SMNVEV (reference sequence). The V end was cut by 6 bases, the J end by 2 bases, with 13 bases between. The CDR3 reads CASSPAGTQETQYF. For the CDR3, the DNA is TGTGCCAGCAGCCCCGCGGGGACACAAGAGACCCAGTACTTC.

The CDR3 region has the DNA TGTGCCAGCAGCTTACCGGGCCCCGCCTACGAGCAGTACGTC. It translates to CASSLPGPAYEQYV. This sequence joins TRBV7-9 and TRBJ2-7; D gene unclear. The CDR3 extends over 14 amino acids. CDR1 and CDR2 (germline): SEHNR, FQNEAQ (reference sequence). V was clipped by 2 bases and J by 2 bases, with 10 bases between them.

This CDR3 is CASSTRTVNTEAFF. Written as DNA, the CDR3 is TGCGCCAGCAGCACGCGGACCGTGAACACTGAAGCTTTCTTT. The J gene is TRBJ1-1, the V gene TRBV4-1; D not certain. The CDR3 is made up of 14 amino acids. CDR1 is MGHRA, CDR2 YSYEKL, per germline. With 5 bases removed from V and 0 bases from J, the gap between germline ends came to 10 bases.

CDR3 region: CASRPTGGDGYTF. CDR3 in DNA: TGTGCCAGCAGACCGACAGGGGGCGATGGCTACACCTTC. V usage is TRBV5-4 and J usage is TRBJ1-2; TRBD1 agrees at 10 bases. Per germline, CDR1 SGHNT and CDR2 YYREEE (reference sequence). The CDR3 is made up of 13 amino acids. The ends lost 5 bases at V and 6 bases at J; junction bases unmatched: 4.

The chain has TRBV7-9 and TRBJ1-2; 9 bases are shared with TRBD1. Germline assignment: CDR1 SEHNR and CDR2 FQNEAQ (reference sequence). The CDR3 length is 16 residues. After removal of 2 bases from V and 8 bases from J, the junction contained 12 bases not matched to a gene. The CDR3 is CASSLRGQGPWDGYTF. CDR3 in DNA: TGTGCCAGCAGCTTAAGGGGACAGGGCCCCTGGGACGGCTACACCTTC. Full variable domain (remainder filled in from reference TRBV7-9 and TRBJ1-2): DTGVSQNPRHKITKRGQNVTFRCDPISEHNRLYWYRQTLGQGPEFLTYFQNEAQLEKSRLLSDRFSAERPKGSFSTLEIQRTEQGDSAMYLCASSLRGQGPWDGYTFGSGTRLTVV.

The chain recombines TRBV27 with TRBJ1-5, with D possibly TRBD1 on 6 matching bases. The V gene lost 2 bases and the J gene lost 0 bases, with 20 bases spanning the gap. Germline assignment: CDR1 MNHEY and CDR2 SMNVEV (reference sequence). The CDR3 loop spans 19 amino acids. The CDR3 sequence: CASSLRRIQGGISNQPQHF. CDR3 DNA sequence: TGTGCCAGCAGTTTACGCAGGATACAGGGAGGGATTAGCAATCAGCCCCAGCATTTT.

The sample holds a few counts of this clone. The chain uses TRBV11-3 and TRBJ2-2, with D unclear. V was trimmed by 0 bases and J by 7 bases, leaving 6 bases between them. Germline CDR1 reads SGHNT; CDR2 reads YENEEA. The CDR3 contains 13 residues. The chain's CDR3 is CASSLDGVGELFF. The DNA of the CDR3 is TGTGCCAGCAGCTTAGATGGTGTCGGGGAGCTGTTTTTT.

The chain uses TRBV11-1 and TRBJ2-7, with a tentative D call TRBD1 (5 bases). The CDR3 runs 14 residues. The ends were cut back, 5 bases at V and 3 bases at J, with 14 bases in the middle. The germline gives CDR1 SGHAT, CDR2 FQDESV (reference sequence). The CDR3 loop reads CASSPEWGSYEQYV. Here the CDR3 DNA reads TGTGCCAGCAGCCCGGAGTGGGGCAGCTACGAGCAGTACGTC.

The chain couples TRBV5-6 to TRBJ1-4; possibly TRBD1 for D (5 bases). This CDR3 is built from 19 residues. V was pared by 0 bases and J by 0 bases, with 18 bases between. The V gene's germline CDR1 is SGHDT and CDR2 YYEEEE. DNA for the CDR3: TGTGCCAGCAGCTTGGTCTCGGGGGTCCCTCTTCCAACTAATGAAAAACTGTTTTTT. Its translation: CASSLVSGVPLPTNEKLFF. The full variable domain, completed using reference TRBV5-6 and TRBJ1-4, is DAGVTQSPTHLIKTRGQQVTLRCSPKSGHDTVSWYQQALGQGPQFIFQYYEEEERQRGNFPDRFSGHQFPNYSSELNVNALLLGDSALYLCASSLVSGVPLPTNEKLFFGSGTQLSVL.

The V and J genes are TRBV4-2 and TRBJ2-2, with 7 nucleotides matching TRBD1. Trimming took 0 bases from V and 7 from J; bases not matched to a gene: 8. There are 16 residues in the CDR3. In germline, CDR1 is LGHNA, CDR2 YNFKEQ. For the CDR3, the DNA is TGTGCCAGCAGCCAAGATCTCGACAGGGTGTACGGGGAGCTGTTTTTT. Protein product: CASSQDLDRVYGELFF.

The genes are TRBV28 and TRBJ1-1; unclear D gene. Germline assignment: CDR1 MDHEN and CDR2 SYDVKM. This CDR3 has 16 residues. V was pared by 2 bases and J by 1 base, with 14 bases between. CDR3 bases: TGTGCCAGCAGTTTAGATGCCCTGAGACCGAACACTGAAGCTTTCTTT. It yields the protein CASSLDALRPNTEAFF.

The chain uses TRBV5-1 and TRBJ1-4; no definite D call. This CDR3 spans 13 amino acids. Trimming shortened V by 0 bases and J by 5 bases, and 5 bases separated the two germline ends. Germline-derived CDR1 and CDR2 are SGHRS and YFSETQ. The CDR3 is CASSLASNEKLFF. The CDR3 region has the DNA TGCGCCAGCAGCTTGGCTTCCAATGAAAAACTGTTTTTT. Variable domain in full (rest from reference TRBV5-1 and TRBJ1-4): KAGVTQTPRYLIKTRGQQVTLSCSPISGHRSVSWYQQTPGQGLQFLFEYFSETQRNKGNFPGRFSGRQFSNSRSEMNVSTLELGDSALYLCASSLASNEKLFFGSGTQLSVL.

V and J are TRBV6-5 and TRBJ2-3; possibly TRBD1 for D (6 bases). V was trimmed by 5 bases and J by 5 bases, leaving 14 bases between them. There are 14 residues in the CDR3. Germline CDR1 reads MNHEY; CDR2 reads SVGAGI. CDR3 DNA sequence: TGTGCCAGCAGTGAGGGGGTTTACGTAGATACGCAGTATTTT. Amino acids: CASSEGVYVDTQYF.

This chain uses TRBV4-2 with TRBJ2-3; 7 bases are a match to TRBD1. The V and J ends lost 4 bases and 3 bases, in that order; junction bases with no gene match: 10. Germline CDR1 reads LGHNA; CDR2 reads YNFKEQ. This CDR3 is built from 16 residues. The CDR3 bases are TGTGCCAGCAGCCGCGAACAGGGGAGTGGGACAGATACGCAGTATTTT. Translated, it gives CASSREQGSGTDTQYF.

The chain combines TRBV4-1 with TRBJ2-3; no clear D gene. This CDR3 contains 16 residues. Trimming stripped 3 bases from V and 2 bases from J, with 15 bases between. Germline CDR1 MGHRA, CDR2 YSYEKL. The CDR3 nucleotides read TGCGCCAGCAGCCACCCCTTAACAACGTCCACAGATACGCAGTATTTT. This translates into CASSHPLTTSTDTQYF.

The rearrangement links TRBV7-2 to TRBJ1-6; 7 bases line up with TRBD1. The V gene's germline CDR1 is SGHTA and CDR2 FQGNSA. The CDR3 consists of 16 residues. The V segment lost 2 bases and the J segment 4 bases; nucleotides outside the gene matches: 5. The chain's CDR3 is CASSLRGTAYNSPLHF. DNA for the CDR3: TGTGCCAGCAGCTTAAGGGGGACAGCTTATAATTCACCCCTCCACTTT.